The present T cell receptor (beta chain) was sequenced within a study of T cell responses to AZD1222 COVID-19 vaccine. General study findings and limits: Most donors were white British and more were female, and clonal diversity was possibly underestimated.

Generated by immunoSEQ multiplex PCR, the TCRdb table keeps only in-frame clones and is missing some. The sample consists of 50,000 to 65,000 clones, 70% to 90% of them appearing once. In the case of this clone: The antigen remains undetermined.

V gave up 0 bases and J gave up 7 bases; unmatched junction bases: 11. The CDR3 spans 17 residues. From germline, CDR1 is LNHNV and CDR2 YYDKDF (reference sequence). This rearrangement joins TRBV15 to TRBJ1-5, with 8 bases identical to TRBD1. The specimen comprised peripheral blood, sampled on day 0 of AZD1222 vaccination. The receptor was derived from an adult in good health. CDR3 amino acids: CATSRDPPRTGLQPQHF. CDR3 in DNA: TGTGCCACCAGCAGAGATCCACCTCGGACAGGGTTACAGCCCCAGCATTTT.